A single sample gave rise to the 32 T cell receptor beta chains below, sequenced in a study of blood T cell repertoires in COVID-19. Assay: immunoSEQ multiplex PCR; the TCRdb copy retains only in-frame clones and omits some. This sample has 400,000 or so clones, with around 90% found just once. The material sequenced was peripheral blood. Source of these receptors: a man aged 18-30 years with COVID-19, enrolled during active disease.

This clone has a single count. The genes are TRBV19 and TRBJ2-7; the match to TRBD1 covers 8 bases. Germline V gene data show CDR1 as LNHDA and CDR2 as SQIVND (reference sequence). V trimming: 4 bases; J trimming: 1 base; junction bases outside the gene matches: 9. The CDR3 runs 16 residues. CDR3: CASSTVTGVSSYEQYF. Written as DNA, the CDR3 is TGTGCCAGTAGTACCGTGACAGGGGTCTCATCCTACGAGCAGTACTTC.

The gene calls are TRBV9 and TRBJ2-3, with 7 bases that match TRBD2. Trimming cost V 3 bases and J 2 bases; bases outside gene matches: 3. Germline CDR1 is SGDLS and CDR2 is YYNGEE. The CDR3 is made up of 14 amino acids. The CDR3 spells CASSEERDTDTQYF. The CDR3 bases are TGTGCCAGCAGCGAGGAGCGGGACACAGATACGCAGTATTTT.

The chain combines TRBV2 with TRBJ1-2, with D possibly matching TRBD1 (5 bases). The V end lost 6 bases, the J end lost 8 bases, and 13 bases lay between the germline ends. CDR3 length: 12 amino acids. Germline V gene data show CDR1 as SNHLY and CDR2 as FYNNEI. The CDR3 here is CASRREDTGYTF. The DNA of the CDR3 is TGTGCCAGCAGGAGGGAGGACACCGGCTACACCTTC. Full variable domain (outside the CDR3, taken from reference TRBV2 and TRBJ1-2): EPEVTQTPSHQVTQMGQEVILRCVPISNHLYFYWYRQILGQKVEFLVSFYNNEISEKSEIFDDQFSVERPDGSNFTLKIRSTKLEDSAMYFCASRREDTGYTFGSGTRLTVV.

This sequence joins TRBV7-8 and TRBJ2-7, with D perhaps TRBD2 (6 bases). V gave up 5 bases and J gave up 4 bases, with 18 bases separating them. Germline lookup yields CDR1 SGHVS and CDR2 FQNEAQ. There are 15 residues in the CDR3. The CDR3 loop is CASSPYSGLFYEQYF. CDR3 nucleotide sequence: TGTGCCAGCAGCCCCTACTCGGGACTCTTTTACGAGCAGTACTTC.

The chain couples TRBV9 to TRBJ2-1; the D is unclear. The CDR3 is 12 residues long. Germline V gene lookup returns CDR1 SGDLS and CDR2 YYNGEE. Trimming took off 4 bases at V and 4 bases at J, with 6 bases between the two ends. The chain's CDR3 is CASSPTYNEQFF. In nucleotides, the CDR3 is TGTGCCAGCAGCCCGACTTACAATGAGCAGTTCTTC. Full variable domain (missing parts from reference TRBV9 and TRBJ2-1): DSGVTQTPKHLITATGQRVTLRCSPRSGDLSVYWYQQSLDQGLQFLIQYYNGEERAKGNILERFSAQQFPDLHSELNLSSLELGDSALYFCASSPTYNEQFFGPGTRLTVL.

The chain combines TRBV4-1 with TRBJ2-1, with 14 bases aligning to TRBD2. CDR1 MGHRA and CDR2 YSYEKL come from the germline V gene. Trimming took 2 bases from V and 9 from J; bases not matched to a gene: 12. The CDR3 totals 18 residues. The CDR3, as DNA: TGCGCCAGCAGCCAAAGCGCCGCGGGACTAGCGGGAGTTGGTGAGCAGTTCTTC. Its protein is CASSQSAAGLAGVGEQFF.

This chain links TRBV10-1 with TRBJ2-2; TRBD2 matches 8 bases. Germline V gene data show CDR1 as WNHNN and CDR2 as SYGVQD (reference sequence). The junction had 14 bases not matched to a gene; V was cut back by 10 bases and J by 13 bases. The CDR3 length is 13 residues. CDR3 protein: CATEDSGARGLFF. CDR3 DNA sequence: TGCGCCACGGAGGATAGCGGGGCCCGAGGGCTGTTTTTT.

The chain is built from TRBV6-5 and TRBJ2-7; the match to TRBD1 covers 9 bases. The germline V gene has CDR1 MNHEY and CDR2 SVGAGI. J lost 3 bases, V lost 7 bases, and 7 bases had no gene match. This CDR3 has 14 amino acids. This CDR3 reads CASKLGTGIYEQYF. CDR3 DNA sequence: TGTGCCAGCAAGCTTGGGACAGGGATCTACGAGCAGTACTTC.

CDR3 residues: CASSLYGTGINEQFF. Here the CDR3 DNA reads TGCGCCAGCAGCTTGTATGGGACAGGGATCAATGAGCAGTTCTTC. V is TRBV5-1 and J is TRBJ2-1, with 9 bases lining up with TRBD1. CDR1 is SGHRS and CDR2 is YFSETQ in the germline V gene. With V trimmed by 1 base and J by 6 bases, 5 bases remained unmatched. CDR3 length: 15 amino acids.

Only one count was recorded for this clone. This chain connects TRBV29-1 to TRBJ1-3; possibly TRBD1 for D (5 bases). V shed 4 bases and J shed 3 bases, with 10 bases lying between them. The CDR3 consists of 13 residues. The germline CDR1 and CDR2 sequences are SQVTM and ANQGSEA. The CDR3 loop reads CSVARENGNTIYF. In nucleotides, the CDR3 is TGCAGCGTTGCCAGGGAAAATGGAAACACCATATATTTT.

The chain carries TRBV5-1 and TRBJ2-1, with TRBD2 matching over 15 bases. Germline trimming cut 3 bases from V and 14 bases from J; bases unmatched to any gene: 3. The CDR3 has 13 amino acids. Germline-derived CDR1 and CDR2 are SGHRS and YFSETQ. The CDR3 DNA reads as TGCGCCAGCAGCTCCGGGACTAGCGGGGGGAAGTTCTTC. This gives the protein CASSSGTSGGKFF.

The chain carries TRBV11-3 and TRBJ2-7; TRBD1 agrees at 8 bases. V was pared by 5 bases and J by 7 bases, with 13 bases of the junction left unmatched. The CDR3 covers 15 residues. CDR1 is SGHNT, CDR2 YENEEA, per germline. CDR3 in amino acids: CASSLGQGQPGEQYF. Here the CDR3 DNA reads TGTGCCAGCAGCCTCGGACAGGGCCAGCCTGGAGAGCAGTACTTC.

The chain employs TRBV5-6 and TRBJ2-7; D unclear. CDR1 SGHDT and CDR2 YYEEEE come from the germline V gene. CDR3 size: 13 residues. V lost 2 bases and J 6 bases, leaving 12 bases between the germline ends. The chain's CDR3 is CASSFGSVGEQYF. The CDR3 DNA reads as TGTGCCAGCAGCTTCGGTTCGGTTGGCGAGCAGTACTTC.

The chain has TRBV19 and TRBJ1-4; 7 bases agree with TRBD1. CDR1 and CDR2 from the germline V gene are LNHDA and SQIVND (reference sequence). The CDR3 length is 15 residues. V was clipped by 2 bases and J by 8 bases; unmatched bases: 8. CDR3 loop: CASSINRGVYEKLFF. The DNA of the CDR3 is TGTGCCAGTAGTATAAACAGGGGAGTATACGAAAAACTGTTTTTT.

This clone was counted a few times. The V and J genes are TRBV5-1 and TRBJ1-1; D is undetermined. The germline V gene encodes CDR1 SGHRS and CDR2 YFSETQ. This CDR3 contains 13 residues. The V gene lost 2 bases and the J gene lost 4 bases, with 9 bases spanning the gap. This CDR3 is CASSFGLSTEAFF. Here the CDR3 DNA reads TGCGCCAGCAGCTTCGGTTTGAGCACTGAAGCTTTCTTT.

V gene TRBV5-1 combines with J gene TRBJ2-3, with 7 bases lining up with TRBD1. V lost 4 bases to trimming and J lost 2 bases; unmatched junction nucleotides: 4. Germline-derived CDR1 and CDR2 are SGHRS and YFSETQ. CDR3 size: 14 residues. The CDR3 protein is CASSRDRITDTQYF. The CDR3 DNA sequence: TGCGCCAGCAGCCGGGACAGAATCACAGATACGCAGTATTTT.

The chain uses TRBV19 and TRBJ1-2; D unclear. The CDR3 is made up of 13 amino acids. V was cut by 6 bases and J by 4 bases, with 12 bases left in between. Germline CDR1 is LNHDA and CDR2 is SQIVND (reference sequence). The chain's CDR3 is CASRQPYVYGYTF. The CDR3 DNA follows: TGTGCCAGTAGACAACCTTATGTCTATGGCTACACCTTC.

This chain joins TRBV10-1 and TRBJ2-7; D perhaps matches TRBD1 (5 bases). V shed 3 bases and J shed 4 bases, with 7 bases lying between them. Germline V gene sequence: CDR1 WNHNN, CDR2 SYGVQD (reference sequence). This CDR3 is 12 amino acids long. CDR3 nucleotide sequence: TGCGCCAGCAGTGATCCAGGGTACGAGCAGTACTTC. Amino acids: CASSDPGYEQYF.

The chain combines TRBV7-9 with TRBJ1-4; D unresolved. The CDR3 contains 15 residues. Trimming removed 2 bases at V and 5 bases at J, with 12 bases between. Per the germline V gene, CDR1 is SEHNR and CDR2 is FQNEAQ (reference sequence). The CDR3 loop is CASSLLVLRNEKLFF. The DNA for the CDR3 is TGTGCCAGCAGCTTACTAGTTCTACGCAATGAAAAACTGTTTTTT.

The V gene is TRBV7-9, the J gene TRBJ2-5; D may be TRBD2 (6 bases). CDR1 and CDR2 from the germline V gene are SEHNR and FQNEAQ (reference sequence). Trimming took off 5 bases at V and 5 bases at J, with 15 bases between the two ends. The CDR3 loop spans 14 amino acids. CDR3 nucleotides: TGTGCCAGCAGCACGGGACTCGACGGGGAGACCCAGTACTTC. Its protein product is CASSTGLDGETQYF.

This chain connects TRBV7-9 to TRBJ1-5, with D possibly matching TRBD1 (6 bases). The CDR3 has 15 residues. Trimming left V 5 bases short and J 2 bases short, with 13 bases between. Germline-derived CDR1 and CDR2 are SEHNR and FQNEAQ (reference sequence). The CDR3 reads CASSPGGGRNQPQHF. CDR3 bases: TGTGCCAGCAGCCCTGGCGGGGGCCGCAATCAGCCCCAGCATTTT.

Only one count was recorded for this clone. This chain links TRBV12-5 with TRBJ2-1, with TRBD2 as a possible D gene (6 bases). Germline loops: CDR1 LGHNT, CDR2 FRNRAP. CDR3 length: 15 residues. The ends were cut back, 6 bases at V and 2 bases at J, with 14 bases in the middle. CDR3: CASGIPGLAYNEQFF. DNA of the CDR3: TGTGCTAGTGGGATTCCGGGACTCGCCTACAATGAGCAGTTCTTC.

This sequence joins TRBV3-1 (or the pseudogene TRBV3-2) and TRBJ2-5; possibly TRBD1 for D (5 bases). Germline CDR1 reads LGHDT; CDR2 reads YNNKEL (reference sequence). The CDR3 length is 15 residues. The V end lost 3 bases, the J end lost 9 bases, and 20 bases lay between the germline ends. The DNA of the CDR3 is TGTGCCAGCAGCCAGCAGGGTTGGGGCAAGAGACCCCAGTACTTC. Translation gives CASSQQGWGKRPQYF.

This clone was seen more than once but under ten times. This rearrangement joins TRBV6-5 to TRBJ2-4; 9 bases fit TRBD1. The V segment lost 8 bases and the J segment 0 bases; nucleotides outside the gene matches: 2. The CDR3 consists of 14 residues. Germline CDR1 reads MNHEY; CDR2 reads SVGAGI. The CDR3 nucleotides are TGTGCCAGCGGGGACAGGGAAGCCAAAAACATTCAGTACTTC. Its translation: CASGDREAKNIQYF.

The V and J genes are TRBV29-1 and TRBJ2-3, with D possibly TRBD1 on 6 matching bases. V lost 4 bases to trimming and J lost 4 bases, with 18 bases between them. The CDR3 has 15 amino acids. Germline CDR1 is SQVTM and CDR2 is ANQGSEA. The CDR3 DNA reads TGCAGCGTTGTGGGGATTGGGCAGGGGCCAGATACGCAGTATTTT. This gives the protein CSVVGIGQGPDTQYF.

The chain combines TRBV12-5 with TRBJ1-1; 7 nucleotides line up with TRBD1. V lost 0 bases to trimming and J lost 0 bases; unmatched junction nucleotides: 10. CDR1 LGHNT and CDR2 FRNRAP come from the germline V gene. The CDR3 runs 18 residues. The CDR3 nucleotides read TGTGCTAGTGGTTTGGTACGACAGGGATGGACCATGAACACTGAAGCTTTCTTT. It encodes CASGLVRQGWTMNTEAFF.

The chain combines TRBV5-1 with TRBJ2-5, with 8 positions matching TRBD1. The CDR3 extends over 15 amino acids. Germline V gene lookup returns CDR1 SGHRS and CDR2 YFSETQ. The J segment lost 2 bases and the V segment lost 3 bases, leaving 6 bases of the junction unmatched. The CDR3 coding sequence is TGCGCCAGCAGCTCAGCAGGGGGCGGACAAGAGACCCAGTACTTC. It specifies CASSSAGGGQETQYF.

The chain employs TRBV11-3 and TRBJ2-3, with TRBD2 identical over 8 bases. J gave up 0 bases and V 5 bases, and 1 base lay outside the gene matches. The CDR3 length is 14 residues. Germline V gene data show CDR1 as SGHNT and CDR2 as YENEEA. Here the CDR3 DNA reads TGTGCCAGCAGCCCTAGCGGGAGCACAGATACGCAGTATTTT. This encodes CASSPSGSTDTQYF.

The CDR3 bases are TGTGCCAGCAGTTTGTGGGCTAGCGGGGTGAAAGATACGCAGTATTTT. Protein sequence: CASSLWASGVKDTQYF. J is TRBJ2-3 and V is TRBV27; 9 nucleotides match TRBD2. Trimming at V came to 3 bases and at J to 5 bases, leaving 9 bases not matched to a gene. Germline-derived CDR1 and CDR2 are MNHEY and SMNVEV (reference sequence). The CDR3 runs 16 residues.

The genes are TRBV6-6 and TRBJ2-3, with 9 bases aligning to TRBD2. Trimming at V came to 4 bases and at J to 2 bases, leaving 1 base not matched to a gene. Germline-derived CDR1 and CDR2 are MNHNY and SVGAGI (reference sequence). The length of the CDR3 is 14 residues. CDR3 nucleotide sequence: TGTGCCAGCAGTTCTAGCGGGGTCACAGATACGCAGTATTTT. Amino acid sequence: CASSSSGVTDTQYF.

The chain couples TRBV24-1 to TRBJ2-7; TRBD1 matches 11 bases. CDR1 and CDR2 from the germline V gene are KGHDR and SFDVKD. J was trimmed by 4 bases and V by 6 bases; bases with no gene match: 16. The CDR3 has 18 residues. CDR3 protein: CATSPGQGAAGVSYEQYF. The CDR3 coding sequence is TGTGCCACCAGTCCAGGACAGGGGGCAGCGGGAGTCTCTTACGAGCAGTACTTC.

This clone was counted between two and nine times. The chain combines TRBV4-1 with TRBJ2-3; possibly TRBD1 for D (6 bases). V gave up 0 bases and J gave up 2 bases, with 15 bases separating them. The CDR3 loop spans 17 amino acids. CDR1 MGHRA and CDR2 YSYEKL come from the germline V gene. Here the CDR3 reads CASSQDYGGRPTDTQYF. DNA of the CDR3: TGCGCCAGCAGCCAAGATTATGGGGGCAGACCCACAGATACGCAGTATTTT.